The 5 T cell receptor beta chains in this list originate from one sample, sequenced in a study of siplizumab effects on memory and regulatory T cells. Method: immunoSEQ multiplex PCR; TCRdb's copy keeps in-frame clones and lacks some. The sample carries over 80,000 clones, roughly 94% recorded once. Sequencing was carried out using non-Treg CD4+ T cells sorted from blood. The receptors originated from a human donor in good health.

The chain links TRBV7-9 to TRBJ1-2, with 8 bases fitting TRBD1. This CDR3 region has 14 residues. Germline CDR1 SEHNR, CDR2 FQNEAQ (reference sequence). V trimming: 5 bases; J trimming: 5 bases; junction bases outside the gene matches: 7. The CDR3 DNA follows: TGTGCCAGCAGCGGGGATAGGACAGGGTATGGCTACACCTTC. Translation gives CASSGDRTGYGYTF.

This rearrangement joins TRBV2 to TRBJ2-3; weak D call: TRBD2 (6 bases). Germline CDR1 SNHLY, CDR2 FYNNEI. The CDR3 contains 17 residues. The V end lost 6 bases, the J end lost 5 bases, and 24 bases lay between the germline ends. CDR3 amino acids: CASRYKNVAGLGDTQYF. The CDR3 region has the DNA TGTGCCAGCAGATACAAGAACGTGGCGGGATTGGGAGATACGCAGTATTTT. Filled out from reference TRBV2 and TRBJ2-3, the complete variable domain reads EPEVTQTPSHQVTQMGQEVILRCVPISNHLYFYWYRQILGQKVEFLVSFYNNEISEKSEIFDDQFSVERPDGSNFTLKIRSTKLEDSAMYFCASRYKNVAGLGDTQYFGPGTRLTVL.

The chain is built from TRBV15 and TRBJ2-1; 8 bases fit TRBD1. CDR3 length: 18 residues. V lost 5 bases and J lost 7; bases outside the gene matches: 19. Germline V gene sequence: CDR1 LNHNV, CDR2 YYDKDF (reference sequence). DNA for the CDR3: TGTGCCACCAGCCTCCTGGCGTCCGGACAGGGTATCTGGAATGAGCAGTTCTTC. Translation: CATSLLASGQGIWNEQFF.

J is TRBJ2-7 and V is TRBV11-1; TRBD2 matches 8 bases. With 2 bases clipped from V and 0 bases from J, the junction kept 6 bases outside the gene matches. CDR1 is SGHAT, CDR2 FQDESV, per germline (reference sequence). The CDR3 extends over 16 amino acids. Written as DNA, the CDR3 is TGTGCCAGCAGCTTACCGCTAGCGGGCTACTCCTACGAGCAGTACTTC. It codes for CASSLPLAGYSYEQYF.

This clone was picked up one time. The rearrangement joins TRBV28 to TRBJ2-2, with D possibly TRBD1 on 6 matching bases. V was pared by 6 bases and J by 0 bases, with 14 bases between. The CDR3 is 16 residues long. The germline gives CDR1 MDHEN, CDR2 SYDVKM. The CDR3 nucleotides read TGTGCCAGCAGGGGCCGGGACATCTCGAACACCGGGGAGCTGTTTTTT. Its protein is CASRGRDISNTGELFF.